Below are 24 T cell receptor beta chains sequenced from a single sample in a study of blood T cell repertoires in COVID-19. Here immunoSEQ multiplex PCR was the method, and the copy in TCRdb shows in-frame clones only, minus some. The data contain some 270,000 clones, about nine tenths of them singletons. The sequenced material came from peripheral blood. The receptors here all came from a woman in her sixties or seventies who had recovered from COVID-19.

CDR3 region: CASSPFPGASPTTNEKLFF. CDR3 bases: TGTGCCAGCAGTCCCTTTCCGGGAGCGTCGCCTACAACTAATGAAAAACTGTTTTTT. The chain recombines TRBV28 with TRBJ1-4; D is undetermined. V was pared by 5 bases and J by 0 bases, with 22 bases between. CDR1 is MDHEN, CDR2 SYDVKM, per germline. This CDR3 region has 19 residues. The complete variable domain, with remaining parts taken from reference TRBV28 and TRBJ1-4, reads DVKVTQSSRYLVKRTGEKVFLECVQDMDHENMFWYRQDPGLGLRLIYFSYDVKMKEKGDIPEGYSVSREKKERFSLILESASTNQTSMYLCASSPFPGASPTTNEKLFFGSGTQLSVL.

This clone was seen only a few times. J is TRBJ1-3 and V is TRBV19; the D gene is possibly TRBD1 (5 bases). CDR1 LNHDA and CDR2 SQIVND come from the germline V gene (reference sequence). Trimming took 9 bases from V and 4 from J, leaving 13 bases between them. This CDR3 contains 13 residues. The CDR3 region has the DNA TGTGCCAGCAAACGTCGACAGGGAAACACCATATATTTT. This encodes CASKRRQGNTIYF.

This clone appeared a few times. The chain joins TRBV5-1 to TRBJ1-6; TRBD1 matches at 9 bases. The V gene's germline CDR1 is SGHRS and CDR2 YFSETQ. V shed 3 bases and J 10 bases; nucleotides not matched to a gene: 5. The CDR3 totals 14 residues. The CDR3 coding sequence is TGCGCCAGCAGCTCCGGGACAGGGTTCTCACCCCTCCACTTT. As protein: CASSSGTGFSPLHF.

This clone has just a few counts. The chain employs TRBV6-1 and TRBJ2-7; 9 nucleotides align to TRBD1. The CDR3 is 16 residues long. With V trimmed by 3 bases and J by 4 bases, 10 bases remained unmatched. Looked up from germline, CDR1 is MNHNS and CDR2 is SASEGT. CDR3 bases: TGTGCCAGCAGTGACCCGCCGGGACAGGGTATGTACGAGCAGTACTTC. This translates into CASSDPPGQGMYEQYF.

The CDR3 here is CATSKASGGDSSYNEQFF. DNA for the CDR3: TGTGCCACCAGCAAGGCTAGCGGGGGAGATAGCTCCTACAATGAGCAGTTCTTC. The chain uses TRBV15 and TRBJ2-1, with 10 bases aligning to TRBD2. The CDR3 runs to 18 residues. Trimming took 4 bases from V and 0 from J; bases not matched to a gene: 9. Germline V gene sequence: CDR1 LNHNV, CDR2 YYDKDF (reference sequence). Full variable domain (outside the CDR3, taken from reference TRBV15 and TRBJ2-1): DAMVIQNPRYQVTQFGKPVTLSCSQTLNHNVMYWYQQKSSQAPKLLFHYYDKDFNNEADTPDNFQSRRPNTSFCFLDIRSPGLGDTAMYLCATSKASGGDSSYNEQFFGPGTRLTVL.

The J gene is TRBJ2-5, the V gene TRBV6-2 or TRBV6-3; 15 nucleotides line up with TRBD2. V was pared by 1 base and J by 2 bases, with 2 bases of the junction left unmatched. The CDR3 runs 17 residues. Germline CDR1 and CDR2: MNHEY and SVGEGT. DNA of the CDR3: TGTGCCAGCAGTTACTGGGGACTAGCGGGGGGACAAGAGACCCAGTACTTC. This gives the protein CASSYWGLAGGQETQYF.

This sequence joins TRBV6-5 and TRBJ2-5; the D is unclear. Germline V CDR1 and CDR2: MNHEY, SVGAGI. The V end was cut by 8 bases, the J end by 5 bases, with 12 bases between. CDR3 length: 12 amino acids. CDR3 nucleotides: TGTGCCAGCGTGTCGGTTACCGAGACCCAGTACTTC. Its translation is CASVSVTETQYF.

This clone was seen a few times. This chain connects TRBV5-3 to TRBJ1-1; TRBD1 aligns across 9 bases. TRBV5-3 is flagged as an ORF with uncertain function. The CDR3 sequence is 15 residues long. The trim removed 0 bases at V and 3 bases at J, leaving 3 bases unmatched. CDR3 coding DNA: TGTGCCAGAAGCTTGGAGGACAGGGGACACACTGAAGCTTTCTTT. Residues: CARSLEDRGHTEAFF.

The CDR3 nucleotides read TGCGCCAGCAGCCAAGATCAGAGACAGGGTATCAGTGAGCAGTTCTTC. This encodes CASSQDQRQGISEQFF. The genes are TRBV4-1 and TRBJ2-1; TRBD1 aligns across 7 bases. The V and J ends lost 0 bases and 9 bases, in that order; junction bases with no gene match: 11. Germline V gives CDR1 MGHRA, CDR2 YSYEKL. CDR3 length: 16 amino acids.

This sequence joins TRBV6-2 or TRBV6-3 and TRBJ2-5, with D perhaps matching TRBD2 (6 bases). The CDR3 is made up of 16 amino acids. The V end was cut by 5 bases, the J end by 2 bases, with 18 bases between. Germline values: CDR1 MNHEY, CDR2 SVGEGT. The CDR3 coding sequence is TGTGCCAGCAGTCCCGCCTCCCCCGCGGGGCAAGAGACCCAGTACTTC. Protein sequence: CASSPASPAGQETQYF.

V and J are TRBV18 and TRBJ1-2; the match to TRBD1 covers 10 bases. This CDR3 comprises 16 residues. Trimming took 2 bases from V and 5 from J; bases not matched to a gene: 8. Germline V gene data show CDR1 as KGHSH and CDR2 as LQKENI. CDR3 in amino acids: CASSPLRTGGEYGYTF. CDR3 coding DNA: TGTGCCAGCTCACCATTGAGGACAGGGGGGGAATATGGCTACACCTTC.

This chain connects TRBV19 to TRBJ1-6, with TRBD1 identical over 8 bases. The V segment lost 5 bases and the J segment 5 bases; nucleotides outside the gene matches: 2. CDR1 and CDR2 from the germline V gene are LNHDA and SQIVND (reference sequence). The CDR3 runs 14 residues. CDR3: CASSSGQDNSPLHF. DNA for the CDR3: TGTGCCAGTAGTTCGGGACAGGATAATTCACCCCTCCACTTT.

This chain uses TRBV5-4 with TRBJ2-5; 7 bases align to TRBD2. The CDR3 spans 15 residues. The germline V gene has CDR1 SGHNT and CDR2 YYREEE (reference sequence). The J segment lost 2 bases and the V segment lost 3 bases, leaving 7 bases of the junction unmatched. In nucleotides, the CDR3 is TGTGCCAGCAGCTCCCGACTAGCCGGACAAGAGACCCAGTACTTC. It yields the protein CASSSRLAGQETQYF.

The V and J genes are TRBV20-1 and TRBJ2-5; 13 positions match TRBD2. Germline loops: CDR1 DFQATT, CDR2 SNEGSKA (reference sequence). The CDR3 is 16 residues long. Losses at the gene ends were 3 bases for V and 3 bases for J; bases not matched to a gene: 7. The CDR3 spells CSASSGLAGMEETQYF. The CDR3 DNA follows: TGCAGTGCTAGTTCGGGACTAGCGGGGATGGAAGAGACCCAGTACTTC.

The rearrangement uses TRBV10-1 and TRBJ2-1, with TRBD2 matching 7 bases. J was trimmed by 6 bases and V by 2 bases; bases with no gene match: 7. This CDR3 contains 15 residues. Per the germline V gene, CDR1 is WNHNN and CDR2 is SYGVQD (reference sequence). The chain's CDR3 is CASSERRGRVNEQFF. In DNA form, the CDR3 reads TGCGCCAGCAGTGAGAGGCGGGGGAGGGTCAATGAGCAGTTCTTC.

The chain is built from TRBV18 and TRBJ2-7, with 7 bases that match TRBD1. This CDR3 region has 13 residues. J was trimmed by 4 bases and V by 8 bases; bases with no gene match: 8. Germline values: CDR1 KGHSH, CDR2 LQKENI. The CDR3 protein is CASLPGQRYEQYF. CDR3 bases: TGTGCCAGCCTCCCGGGACAGCGGTACGAGCAGTACTTC. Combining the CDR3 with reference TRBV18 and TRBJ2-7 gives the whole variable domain NAGVMQNPRHLVRRRGQEARLRCSPMKGHSHVYWYRQLPEEGLKFMVYLQKENIIDESGMPKERFSAEFPKEGPSILRIQQVVRGDSAAYFCASLPGQRYEQYFGPGTRLTVT.

The CDR3 DNA follows: TGTGCCAGCAGCATGGGGACAGGGGCCGGAAACACCATATATTTT. Encoded protein: CASSMGTGAGNTIYF. The V gene is TRBV7-3, the J gene TRBJ1-3, with TRBD1 matching 10 bases. Trimming removed 5 bases from V and 4 bases from J; junction bases left unmatched: 5. CDR1 and CDR2 from the germline V gene are SGHTA and FQGTGA. CDR3 size: 15 residues.

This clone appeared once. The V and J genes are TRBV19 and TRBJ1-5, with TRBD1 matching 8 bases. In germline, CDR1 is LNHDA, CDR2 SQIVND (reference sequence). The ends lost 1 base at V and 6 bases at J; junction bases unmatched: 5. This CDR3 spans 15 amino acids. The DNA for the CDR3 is TGTGCCAGTAGTATAGCCAGGGGGCGAGGTCAGCCCCAGCATTTT. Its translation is CASSIARGRGQPQHF.

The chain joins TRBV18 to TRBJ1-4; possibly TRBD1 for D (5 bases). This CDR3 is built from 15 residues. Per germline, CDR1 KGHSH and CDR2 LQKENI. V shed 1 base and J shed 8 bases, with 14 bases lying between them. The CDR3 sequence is CASSPRDLGVEKLFF. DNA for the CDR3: TGTGCCAGCTCACCACGGGACTTAGGGGTCGAAAAACTGTTTTTT.

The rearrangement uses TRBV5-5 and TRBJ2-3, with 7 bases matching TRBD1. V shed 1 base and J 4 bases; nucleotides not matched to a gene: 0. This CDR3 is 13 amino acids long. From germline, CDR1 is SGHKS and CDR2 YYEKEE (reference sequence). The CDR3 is CASSLQGADTQYF. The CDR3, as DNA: TGTGCCAGCAGCTTGCAGGGGGCAGATACGCAGTATTTT.

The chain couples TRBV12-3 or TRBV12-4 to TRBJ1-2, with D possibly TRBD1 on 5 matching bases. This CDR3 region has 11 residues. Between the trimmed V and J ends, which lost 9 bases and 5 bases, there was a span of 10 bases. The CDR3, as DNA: TGTGCCAGTACCAGGGATTATGGCTACACCTTC. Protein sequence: CASTRDYGYTF.

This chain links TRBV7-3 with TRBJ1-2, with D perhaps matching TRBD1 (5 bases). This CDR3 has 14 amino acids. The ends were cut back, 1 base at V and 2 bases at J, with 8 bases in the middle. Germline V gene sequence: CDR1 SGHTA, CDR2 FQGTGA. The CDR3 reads CASSLMGQNYGYTF. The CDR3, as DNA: TGTGCCAGCAGCTTAATGGGGCAGAACTATGGCTACACCTTC.

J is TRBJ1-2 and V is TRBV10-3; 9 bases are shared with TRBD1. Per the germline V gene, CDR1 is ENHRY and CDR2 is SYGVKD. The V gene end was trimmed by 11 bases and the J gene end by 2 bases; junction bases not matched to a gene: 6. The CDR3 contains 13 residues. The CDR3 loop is CAAQQGANYGYTF. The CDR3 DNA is TGTGCCGCTCAACAGGGGGCCAACTATGGCTACACCTTC.

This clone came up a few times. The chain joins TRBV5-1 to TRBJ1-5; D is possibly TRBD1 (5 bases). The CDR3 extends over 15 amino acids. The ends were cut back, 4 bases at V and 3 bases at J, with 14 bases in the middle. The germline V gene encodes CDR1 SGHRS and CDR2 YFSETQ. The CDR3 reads CASSTWGGDNQPQHF. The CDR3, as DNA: TGCGCCAGCAGCACCTGGGGGGGTGACAATCAGCCCCAGCATTTT.